This TCR beta chain is from a study of cytomegalovirus exposure and HLA in healthy donors. The PCR employed 60 Vbeta primers together with 13 Jbeta primers. Some clones are missing from TCRdb's copy, which holds only in-frame ones; the method was immunoSEQ multiplex PCR. The data hold 280,000 or so clones, with about 87% observed a single time. Trimming took 4 bases from V and 10 from J; bases not matched to a gene: 10. Germline V CDR1 and CDR2: SGHRS, YFSETQ. This CDR3 spans 14 amino acids. What was sequenced was PBMCs. V gene TRBV5-1 combines with J gene TRBJ2-1; TRBD2 matches 8 bases. The sequence came from a woman under 30 in good health and CMV-seronegative. The CDR3 reads CASSPGGVGGEQFF. The CDR3 DNA is TGCGCCAGCAGCCCGGGGGGGGTCGGCGGGGAGCAGTTCTTC.